This T cell receptor beta chain was obtained from a study of T cells in Graves' hyperthyroidism and ophthalmopathy. Notes on the study in general: Most clonotypes expanded in thyroid above 0.001 were likewise present in blood.

Amplification targeted TCR beta CDR3 regions from RNA transcripts. HTBI primers were the set used in a first-round RT-PCR of the TCR CDR3. Each CDR3 protein gets one entry after TCRdb re-called the multiplex PCR reads with MiXCR. The sample lists approximately 600,000 distinct CDR3 sequences, about 15% occurring once. This clonotype has at least ten counts. Antigen: not known. Patients aged 18 to 65 had newly diagnosed hyperthyroidism lasting under 2 months. Clinical symptoms, serum thyroxine, TRAb, thyroid ultrasound and orbital computed tomography established diagnosis. Using 10 ml of fresh peripheral blood, PBMCs were prepared. The CDR3 is 14 residues long. V was clipped by 0 bases and J by 1 base, with 6 bases between them. The germline gives CDR1 MNHEY, CDR2 SVGAGI.

This TCR was sampled from a woman aged 25 to 39 with Graves' hyperthyroidism that later progressed to Graves' ophthalmopathy. Sequencing was performed on blood. V gene TRBV6-5 combines with J gene TRBJ2-5, with D uncertain. The DNA of the CDR3 is TGTGCCAGCAGTTACTCGAACTTCCAAGAGACCCAGTACTTC. It translates to CASSYSNFQETQYF.